This T cell receptor beta chain was retrieved from a study of shared clonotypes between healthy human individuals. Across the study: Donor ages ranged 18 to 49 years: a couple of women, a few men. Study observations and caveats: With few donors, the genetic and exposure-history diversity represented was limited.

Every donor was a Caucasian adult from Nashville, Tennessee. Each cell subset's genomic DNA was divided evenly among several immunoSEQ plates. Repertoires were generated with immunoSEQ multiplex PCR, while TCRdb's copy carries only in-frame clones and drops some. The sample includes about 530,000 clones, 60% to 80% of them seen just once. This clone occurred once. The antigen is not known. CDR1 and CDR2 from the germline V gene are MNHNS and SASEGT. With 3 bases clipped from V and 8 bases from J, the junction kept 9 bases outside the gene matches. This CDR3 is built from 15 residues. This chain uses TRBV6-1 with TRBJ1-4, with TRBD1 matching 7 bases. Sequencing input: PBMCs. This sequence was found in a woman aged 35 to 49 in good health. Some clones in this sample may be carry-over from other donors' samples. This chain's CDR3 is CASSESTGRWEKLFF. The DNA of the CDR3 is TGTGCCAGCAGTGAGTCGACAGGGCGTTGGGAAAAACTGTTTTTT.